These 28 T cell receptor beta chains share one sample of origin, sequenced in a study of T-cell memory formation after mild COVID-19. TCRdb ran MiXCR on the 5' RACE reads and lists one entry per CDR3 protein. The sample consists of roughly 40,000 distinct CDR3 sequences, around 6.6% of them appearing once. The sequenced sample was PBMCs or a T cell subset sorted from them (not recorded which). These TCRs come from an adult who had mild COVID-19 (a few samples of this study predate the infection). Cell type and time point are not known.

In its sample, this clonotype is medium-sized. This chain joins TRBV5-1 and TRBJ2-4; TRBD2 might be the D (7 bases). Germline V lookup: CDR1 SGHRS, CDR2 YFSETQ. The CDR3 loop spans 14 amino acids. Trimming removed 4 bases at V and 5 bases at J, with 13 bases between. CDR3 sequence reads: CASSAGGPQNIQYF. CDR3 nucleotides: TGCGCCAGCAGCGCCGGGGGGCCACAAAACATTCAGTACTTC.

This clonotype was seen repeatedly, ten times or more. This chain connects TRBV20-1 to TRBJ2-1; 9 bases are a match to TRBD2. V dropped 3 bases and J dropped 2; count of bases not matched to a gene: 14. Germline V lookup: CDR1 DFQATT, CDR2 SNEGSKA (reference sequence). This CDR3 has 18 residues. DNA of the CDR3: TGCAGTGCTAGTGGTTTGCGCGGGAGGGCCGGGACCTACAATGAGCAGTTCTTC. Amino acid sequence: CSASGLRGRAGTYNEQFF.

This clonotype has ten or more counts. CDR3 sequence (DNA): TGTGCCAGCAGCAGCCGGGACAGAGGAGAGACCCAGTACTTC. It translates to CASSSRDRGETQYF. The genes are TRBV11-1 and TRBJ2-5; TRBD1 matches 7 bases. The CDR3 totals 14 residues. Germline V gene lookup returns CDR1 SGHAT and CDR2 FQDESV (reference sequence). V shed 5 bases and J 4 bases; nucleotides not matched to a gene: 7.

This clonotype was seen at least ten times. This CDR3 is CASKVADNTGELFF. In nucleotides, the CDR3 is TGTGCCAGCAAGGTAGCAGACAACACCGGGGAGCTGTTTTTT. The chain is built from TRBV2 and TRBJ2-2, with D unclear. The germline V gene has CDR1 SNHLY and CDR2 FYNNEI. There are 14 residues in the CDR3. The ends were cut back, 7 bases at V and 2 bases at J, with 11 bases in the middle. Full variable domain (outside the CDR3, taken from reference TRBV2 and TRBJ2-2): EPEVTQTPSHQVTQMGQEVILRCVPISNHLYFYWYRQILGQKVEFLVSFYNNEISEKSEIFDDQFSVERPDGSNFTLKIRSTKLEDSAMYFCASKVADNTGELFFGEGSRLTVL.

The chain uses TRBV6-4 and TRBJ2-3; D ambiguous. The length of the CDR3 is 16 residues. Germline-derived CDR1 and CDR2 are MRHNA and SNTAGT. The V end lost 5 bases, the J end lost 0 bases, and 15 bases lay between the germline ends. Here the CDR3 reads CASSPRRPISTDTQYF. The CDR3, as DNA: TGTGCCAGCAGTCCCCGACGTCCTATTAGCACAGATACGCAGTATTTT.

There are many counts of this clonotype. The rearrangement uses TRBV12-3 or TRBV12-4 and TRBJ2-1; 10 bases match TRBD2. With 5 bases clipped from V and 8 bases from J, the junction kept 9 bases outside the gene matches. This CDR3 is built from 15 residues. The CDR3 spells CASSRSAGGEDEQFF. The CDR3 bases are TGTGCCAGCAGTCGGTCAGCGGGAGGGGAGGATGAGCAGTTCTTC.

This clonotype was found many times. V usage is TRBV4-3 and J usage is TRBJ2-3; D gene ambiguous. CDR3 length equals 13 residues. The V end was cut by 4 bases, the J end by 5 bases, with 10 bases between. The V gene's germline CDR1 is LGHNA and CDR2 YSLEER. The CDR3 spells CASSLRRIDTQYF. In nucleotides, the CDR3 is TGCGCCAGCAGCCTCAGACGCATAGATACGCAGTATTTT.

The chain employs TRBV19 and TRBJ2-7; the D gene could be TRBD1 or TRBD2 (5 bases each). This CDR3 region has 13 residues. The germline V gene encodes CDR1 LNHDA and CDR2 SQIVND (reference sequence). CDR3 in amino acids: CAAGPGSSYEQYF. CDR3 nucleotides: TGTGCGGCCGGTCCAGGGAGCTCCTACGAGCAGTACTTC.

This clonotype was recorded a few times. The gene calls are TRBV5-1 and TRBJ1-2; 10 nucleotides align to TRBD1. V gave up 4 bases and J gave up 4 bases; unmatched junction bases: 10. This CDR3 has 16 residues. Germline V gene lookup returns CDR1 SGHRS and CDR2 YFSETQ. The CDR3 bases are TGCGCCAGCAGCCTAGACAGGGGGCGAGCCTCCTATGGCTACACCTTC. It translates to CASSLDRGRASYGYTF.

This clonotype turned up a few times. This rearrangement joins TRBV5-6 to TRBJ2-2; the D gene is possibly TRBD1 (5 bases). The V end was cut by 4 bases, the J end by 2 bases, with 15 bases between. The germline V gene has CDR1 SGHDT and CDR2 YYEEEE. The length of the CDR3 is 16 residues. CDR3 residues: CASSKQGLVNTGELFF. In DNA, the CDR3 is TGTGCCAGCAGCAAGCAGGGTTTAGTCAACACCGGGGAGCTGTTTTTT.

The sample holds many counts of this clonotype. The chain recombines TRBV5-1 with TRBJ2-5; 8 nucleotides agree with TRBD1. CDR3 length equals 15 residues. Germline CDR1 and CDR2: SGHRS and YFSETQ. The V segment lost 0 bases and the J segment 2 bases; nucleotides outside the gene matches: 3. Here the CDR3 reads CASSLGQGKQETQYF. The DNA for the CDR3 is TGCGCCAGCAGCTTGGGACAGGGGAAACAAGAGACCCAGTACTTC.

This clonotype was picked up a small number of times. This chain uses TRBV6-6 with TRBJ2-2, with a weak D call TRBD1 (5 bases). Germline loops: CDR1 MNHNY, CDR2 SVGAGI (reference sequence). The germline V and J ends were trimmed by 7 bases and 4 bases, with 16 bases remaining between them. The CDR3 is made up of 15 amino acids. The CDR3 DNA follows: TGTGCCAGCACTCCTTTACAGGTTTCCACCGGGGAGCTGTTTTTT. Its translation: CASTPLQVSTGELFF.

This clonotype was seen a handful of times. The chain couples TRBV27 to TRBJ2-4; 11 bases line up with TRBD2. The CDR3 contains 15 residues. V lost 8 bases, J lost 9 bases, and 12 bases stayed unmatched. Germline lookup yields CDR1 MNHEY and CDR2 SMNVEV (reference sequence). The CDR3 DNA is TGTGCCAGCCGATTAATAGCGGGGGGGCATGTCATTCAGTACTTC. Residues: CASRLIAGGHVIQYF.

This clonotype was detected many times. The CDR3 loop is CASSLGGGSTEAFF. The DNA of the CDR3 is TGTGCCAGCAGCTTAGGCGGTGGGAGCACTGAAGCTTTCTTT. The rearrangement joins TRBV7-9 to TRBJ1-1, with unresolved D. CDR3 size: 14 residues. V was cut by 1 base and J by 4 bases, with 10 bases left in between. The germline CDR1 and CDR2 sequences are SEHNR and FQNEAQ (reference sequence).

In this sample, this clonotype turned up many times. The gene calls are TRBV4-2 and TRBJ2-3, with 11 nucleotides matching TRBD1. There are 15 residues in the CDR3. V lost 1 base and J lost 5; bases outside the gene matches: 2. Germline V CDR1 and CDR2: LGHNA, YNFKEQ. The CDR3 spells CASSQGTGGKDTQYF. The CDR3 DNA reads TGTGCCAGCAGCCAAGGGACAGGGGGCAAAGATACGCAGTATTTT.

This clonotype was seen ten or more times. This sequence joins TRBV18 and TRBJ2-2; weak D call: TRBD1 (5 bases). The CDR3 has 16 residues. Looked up from germline, CDR1 is KGHSH and CDR2 is LQKENI. V lost 0 bases and J lost 2, with 10 bases in between. The CDR3: CASSPPNRINTGELFF. In DNA, the CDR3 is TGTGCCAGCTCACCACCGAACAGGATTAACACCGGGGAGCTGTTTTTT.

This clonotype was counted only a few times. The rearrangement links TRBV7-3 to TRBJ2-7, with D maybe TRBD1 (6 bases). This CDR3 spans 14 amino acids. The germline CDR1 and CDR2 sequences are SGHTA and FQGTGA. V lost 5 bases and J lost 0, with 11 bases in between. The CDR3 sequence is CASSQDSNSYEQYF. The CDR3, as DNA: TGTGCCAGCAGCCAGGACAGTAACTCCTACGAGCAGTACTTC.

This clonotype was counted many times. The V call is TRBV7-7, the J call TRBJ2-5; D possibly corresponds to TRBD2 (5 bases). Germline V gene sequence: CDR1 SSHAT, CDR2 FNYEAQ (reference sequence). This CDR3 comprises 15 residues. The ends were cut back, 5 bases at V and 2 bases at J, with 15 bases in the middle. The CDR3 nucleotides read TGTGCCAGCAGCACGGGGAGAGCGGTACAAGAGACCCAGTACTTC. The encoded protein is CASSTGRAVQETQYF. The full variable domain, in which reference TRBV7-7 and TRBJ2-5 provide the parts outside the CDR3, is GAGVSQSPRYKVTKRGQDVTLRCDPISSHATLYWYQQALGQGPEFLTYFNYEAQPDKSGLPSDRFSAERPEGSISTLTIQRTEQRDSAMYRCASSTGRAVQETQYFGPGTRLLVL.

This clonotype was seen at least ten times. The chain employs TRBV11-2 and TRBJ2-2; 12 bases fit TRBD1. This CDR3 has 16 residues. Germline loops: CDR1 SGHAT, CDR2 FQNNGV. V dropped 6 bases and J dropped 5; count of bases not matched to a gene: 7. The CDR3 nucleotides are TGTGCCAGCAGACGAGGGACAGGGGGCTTAACCGGGGAGCTGTTTTTT. It codes for CASRRGTGGLTGELFF.

This clonotype came up many times. J is TRBJ1-5 and V is TRBV5-1; D ambiguous. From germline, CDR1 is SGHRS and CDR2 YFSETQ. V was shortened by 3 bases and J by 0 bases, with 4 bases between the two germline ends. The CDR3 totals 13 residues. The CDR3 nucleotides read TGCGCCAGCAGCTGGGATAGCAATCAGCCCCAGCATTTT. This codes for CASSWDSNQPQHF.

This clonotype occurred many times. The rearrangement links TRBV5-4 to TRBJ2-5; 11 positions agree with TRBD2. Germline V gene lookup returns CDR1 SGHNT and CDR2 YYREEE (reference sequence). The CDR3 runs to 16 residues. Trimming removed 0 bases from V and 3 bases from J; junction bases left unmatched: 4. CDR3 sequence reads: CASSLAASGRKETQYF. CDR3 nucleotide sequence: TGTGCCAGCAGCTTGGCGGCTAGCGGGAGGAAAGAGACCCAGTACTTC.

This clonotype was counted many times. The V call is TRBV7-8, the J call TRBJ2-3, with 11 positions matching TRBD2. V lost 1 base, J lost 1 base, and 1 base stayed unmatched. CDR3 length equals 16 residues. The germline V gene has CDR1 SGHVS and CDR2 FQNEAQ. The CDR3 loop reads CASSLELAGGTDTQYF. The DNA of the CDR3 is TGTGCCAGCAGCTTAGAACTAGCGGGAGGCACAGATACGCAGTATTTT.

This clonotype was observed a handful of times. This chain uses TRBV25-1 with TRBJ2-1, with D possibly matching TRBD2 (7 bases). This CDR3 region has 17 residues. The germline V gene has CDR1 MGHDK and CDR2 SYGVNS. Trimming removed 0 bases at V and 9 bases at J, with 21 bases between. CDR3 in amino acids: CASSEYGSGGHLGEQFF. The CDR3 region has the DNA TGTGCCAGCAGTGAATATGGGTCGGGGGGCCATCTGGGTGAGCAGTTCTTC.

In its sample, this clonotype was seen many times. This chain connects TRBV10-3 to TRBJ2-7; 7 nucleotides line up with TRBD2. The CDR3 is made up of 15 amino acids. V lost 3 bases to trimming and J lost 3 bases; unmatched junction nucleotides: 8. Looked up from germline, CDR1 is ENHRY and CDR2 is SYGVKD. The CDR3 reads CAISEAPPGGYEQYF. The CDR3 DNA sequence: TGTGCCATCAGTGAAGCCCCCCCGGGGGGCTACGAGCAGTACTTC.

This clonotype was counted ten times or more. The chain recombines TRBV7-2 with TRBJ1-2, with a possible D match to TRBD1 (5 bases). Between the trimmed V and J ends, which lost 5 bases and 3 bases, there was a span of 10 bases. Germline-derived CDR1 and CDR2 are SGHTA and FQGNSA. The CDR3 runs to 13 residues. The chain's CDR3 is CASSPSRDYGYTF. The CDR3 nucleotides are TGTGCCAGCAGCCCATCCAGGGACTATGGCTACACCTTC. Full variable domain (missing parts from reference TRBV7-2 and TRBJ1-2): GAGVSQSPSNKVTEKGKDVELRCDPISGHTALYWYRQSLGQGLEFLIYFQGNSAPDKSGLPSDRFSAERTGGSVSTLTIQRTQQEDSAVYLCASSPSRDYGYTFGSGTRLTVV.

V gene TRBV4-2 combines with J gene TRBJ2-3; weak D call: TRBD2 (5 bases). With 0 bases removed from V and 0 bases from J, the gap between germline ends came to 10 bases. Germline values: CDR1 LGHNA, CDR2 YNFKEQ. CDR3 size: 16 residues. CDR3: CASSQDLASSTDTQYF. CDR3 coding DNA: TGTGCCAGCAGCCAAGATTTGGCTAGCAGCACAGATACGCAGTATTTT.

This clonotype has a count of ten or more. V is TRBV10-2 and J is TRBJ1-2; D uncertain. This CDR3 region has 15 residues. V was pared by 3 bases and J by 5 bases, with 16 bases between. The germline CDR1 and CDR2 sequences are WSHSY and SAAADI. The CDR3 spells CASSDPAAKAYGYTF. CDR3 nucleotides: TGCGCCAGCAGTGATCCGGCCGCTAAAGCTTATGGCTACACCTTC.

The sample holds many counts of this clonotype. This rearrangement joins TRBV7-2 to TRBJ1-1; D may be TRBD1 (5 bases). This CDR3 spans 14 amino acids. V was pared by 3 bases and J by 5 bases, with 13 bases between. The germline CDR1 and CDR2 sequences are SGHTA and FQGNSA. CDR3 region: CASSFPGWRTEAFF. CDR3 DNA sequence: TGTGCCAGCAGCTTTCCAGGGTGGCGAACTGAAGCTTTCTTT.